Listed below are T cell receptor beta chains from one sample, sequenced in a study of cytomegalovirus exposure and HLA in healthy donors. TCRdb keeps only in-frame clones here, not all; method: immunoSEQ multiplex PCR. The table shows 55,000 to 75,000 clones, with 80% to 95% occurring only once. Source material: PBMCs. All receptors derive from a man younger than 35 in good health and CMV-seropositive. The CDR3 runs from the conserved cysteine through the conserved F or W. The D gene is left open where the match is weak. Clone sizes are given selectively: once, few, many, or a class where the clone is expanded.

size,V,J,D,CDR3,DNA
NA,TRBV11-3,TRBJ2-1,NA,CASSLADTSNEQFF,TGTGCCAGCAGCTTAGCCGACACCTCGAATGAGCAGTTCTTC
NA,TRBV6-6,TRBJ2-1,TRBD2,CASSSGGGQFF,TGTGCCAGCAGTTCGGGAGGGGGGCAGTTCTTC
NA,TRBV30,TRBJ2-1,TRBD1,CAWGGTGYNEQFF,TGTGCCTGGGGGGGGACAGGGTACAATGAGCAGTTCTTC
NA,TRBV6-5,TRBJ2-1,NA,CASSYGLGGSYNEQFF,TGTGCCAGCAGTTATGGTCTTGGCGGCTCCTACAATGAGCAGTTCTTC
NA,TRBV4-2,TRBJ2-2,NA,CASSQDRRTGELFF,TGTGCCAGCAGCCAAGATCGGAGGACCGGGGAGCTGTTTTTT
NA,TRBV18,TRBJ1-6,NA,CASSRGEGVPLHF,TGTGCCAGCTCACGAGGAGAAGGGGTACCCCTCCACTTT
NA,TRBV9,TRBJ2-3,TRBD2,CASSPPGGGDVHTQYF,TGTGCCAGCAGCCCTCCCGGGGGGGGCGACGTCCATACGCAGTATTTT
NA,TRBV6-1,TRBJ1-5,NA,CASSVEGTQGNQPQHF,TGTGCCAGCAGTGTCGAGGGAACCCAAGGCAATCAGCCCCAGCATTTT
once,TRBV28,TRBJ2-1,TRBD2,CASRRLAGGNNEQFF,TGTGCCAGCAGGAGGCTAGCGGGAGGGAACAATGAGCAGTTCTTC
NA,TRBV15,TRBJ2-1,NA,CATSRDRPSAYNEQFF,TGTGCCACCAGCAGAGATCGGCCTAGCGCATACAATGAGCAGTTCTTC
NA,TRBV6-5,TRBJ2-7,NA,CASSYSGAQQGEQYF,TGTGCCAGCAGTTACTCGGGGGCCCAACAGGGCGAGCAGTACTTC